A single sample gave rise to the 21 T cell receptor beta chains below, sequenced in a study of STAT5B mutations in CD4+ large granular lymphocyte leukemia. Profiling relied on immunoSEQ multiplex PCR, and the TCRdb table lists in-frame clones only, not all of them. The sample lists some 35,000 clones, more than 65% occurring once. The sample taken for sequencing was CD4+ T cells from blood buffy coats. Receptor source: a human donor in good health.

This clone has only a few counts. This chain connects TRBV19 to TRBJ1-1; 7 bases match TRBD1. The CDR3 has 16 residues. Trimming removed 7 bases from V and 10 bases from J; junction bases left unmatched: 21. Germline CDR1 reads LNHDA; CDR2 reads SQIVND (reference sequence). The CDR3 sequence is CASIPDPTGYVRGAFF. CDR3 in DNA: TGTGCCAGTATCCCCGACCCGACAGGGTACGTTCGCGGAGCTTTCTTT.

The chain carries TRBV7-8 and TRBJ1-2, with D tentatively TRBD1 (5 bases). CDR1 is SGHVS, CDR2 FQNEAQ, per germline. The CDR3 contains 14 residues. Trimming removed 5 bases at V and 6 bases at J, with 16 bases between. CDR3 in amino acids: CASSLSDTLHGYTF. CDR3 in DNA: TGTGCCAGCAGCCTATCGGACACCCTACATGGCTACACCTTC.

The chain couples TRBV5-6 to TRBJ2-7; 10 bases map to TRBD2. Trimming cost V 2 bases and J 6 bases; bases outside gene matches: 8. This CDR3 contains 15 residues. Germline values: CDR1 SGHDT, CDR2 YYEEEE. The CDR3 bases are TGTGCCAGCAGCTTCCTAGCGGGGGCCGCTGGCGAGCAGTACTTC. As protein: CASSFLAGAAGEQYF.

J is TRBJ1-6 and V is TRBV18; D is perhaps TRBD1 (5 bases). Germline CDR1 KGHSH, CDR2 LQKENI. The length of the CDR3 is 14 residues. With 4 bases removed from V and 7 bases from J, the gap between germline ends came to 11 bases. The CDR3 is CASSQGPINSPLHF. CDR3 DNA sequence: TGTGCCAGCTCACAGGGACCGATAAATTCACCCCTCCACTTT. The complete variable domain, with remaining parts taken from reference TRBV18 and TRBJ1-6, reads NAGVMQNPRHLVRRRGQEARLRCSPMKGHSHVYWYRQLPEEGLKFMVYLQKENIIDESGMPKERFSAEFPKEGPSILRIQQVVRGDSAAYFCASSQGPINSPLHFGNGTRLTVT.

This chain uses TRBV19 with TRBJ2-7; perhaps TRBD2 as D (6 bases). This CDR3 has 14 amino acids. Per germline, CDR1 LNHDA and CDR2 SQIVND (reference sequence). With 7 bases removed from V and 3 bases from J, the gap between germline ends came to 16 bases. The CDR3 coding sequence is TGTGCCAGTAAAGTGTCGCAGGGAGGCTACGAGCAGTACTTC. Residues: CASKVSQGGYEQYF.

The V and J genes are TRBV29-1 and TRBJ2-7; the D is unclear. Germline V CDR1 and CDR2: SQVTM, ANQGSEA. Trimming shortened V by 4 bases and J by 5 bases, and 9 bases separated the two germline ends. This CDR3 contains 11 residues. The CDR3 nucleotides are TGCAGCGTTGGGTTCGAGGACGAGCAGTACTTC. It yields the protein CSVGFEDEQYF.

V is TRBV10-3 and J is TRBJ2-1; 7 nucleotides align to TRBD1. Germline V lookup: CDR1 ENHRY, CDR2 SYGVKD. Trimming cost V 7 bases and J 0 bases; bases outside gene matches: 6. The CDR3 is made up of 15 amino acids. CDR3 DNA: TGTGCCATCAAGGGACAGTCGAGCTCCTACAATGAGCAGTTCTTC. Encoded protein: CAIKGQSSSYNEQFF.

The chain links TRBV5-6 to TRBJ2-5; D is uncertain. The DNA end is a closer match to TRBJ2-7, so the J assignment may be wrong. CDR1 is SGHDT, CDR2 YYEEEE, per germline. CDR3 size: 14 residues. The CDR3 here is CASSPLRTKSEQYF. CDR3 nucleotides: TGTGCCAGCAGCCCCCTCAGGACCAAGAGCGAGCAGTACTTC.

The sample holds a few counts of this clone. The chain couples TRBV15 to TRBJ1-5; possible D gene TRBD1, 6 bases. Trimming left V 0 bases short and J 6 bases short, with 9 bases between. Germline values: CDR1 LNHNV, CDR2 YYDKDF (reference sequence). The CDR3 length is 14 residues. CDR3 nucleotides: TGTGCCACCAGCAGAGAGGGGGCGGTTCAGCCCCAGCATTTT. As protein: CATSREGAVQPQHF.

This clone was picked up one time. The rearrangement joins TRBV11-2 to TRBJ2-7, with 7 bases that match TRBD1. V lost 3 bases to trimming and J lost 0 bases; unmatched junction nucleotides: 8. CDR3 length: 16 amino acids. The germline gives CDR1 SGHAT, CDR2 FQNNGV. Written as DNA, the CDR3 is TGTGCCAGCAGCTTTTACGGCAGGGGGAACTCCTACGAGCAGTACTTC. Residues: CASSFYGRGNSYEQYF.

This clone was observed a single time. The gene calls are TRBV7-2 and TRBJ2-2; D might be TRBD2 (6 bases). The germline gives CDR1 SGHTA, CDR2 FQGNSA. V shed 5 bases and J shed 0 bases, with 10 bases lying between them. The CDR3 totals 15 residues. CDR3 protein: CASSVGLANTGELFF. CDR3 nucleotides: TGTGCCAGCAGCGTGGGACTGGCGAACACCGGGGAGCTGTTTTTT.

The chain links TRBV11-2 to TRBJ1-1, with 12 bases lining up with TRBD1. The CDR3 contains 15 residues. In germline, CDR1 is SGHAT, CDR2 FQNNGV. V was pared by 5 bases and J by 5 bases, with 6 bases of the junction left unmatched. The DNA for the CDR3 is TGTGCCAGCAGCGACGGGACAGGGGGCAATACTGAAGCTTTCTTT. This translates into CASSDGTGGNTEAFF.

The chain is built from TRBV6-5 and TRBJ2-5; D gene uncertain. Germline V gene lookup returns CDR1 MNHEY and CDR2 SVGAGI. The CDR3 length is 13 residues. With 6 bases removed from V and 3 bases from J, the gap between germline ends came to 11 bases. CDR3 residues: CASSPGRKETQYF. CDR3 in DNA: TGTGCCAGCAGCCCCGGACGCAAAGAGACCCAGTACTTC.

The CDR3: CAWSGGTGVYEQYF. The CDR3 DNA sequence: TGTGCCTGGAGTGGCGGGACAGGGGTTTACGAGCAGTACTTC. The V call is TRBV30, the J call TRBJ2-7; 10 positions agree with TRBD1. Germline V lookup: CDR1 GTSNPN, CDR2 SVGIG (reference sequence). This CDR3 contains 14 residues. Losses at the gene ends were 1 base for V and 4 bases for J; bases not matched to a gene: 4.

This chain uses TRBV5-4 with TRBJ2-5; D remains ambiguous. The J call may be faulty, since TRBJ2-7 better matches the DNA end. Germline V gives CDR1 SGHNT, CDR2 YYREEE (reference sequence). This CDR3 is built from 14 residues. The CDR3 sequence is CASSLAQQPYEQYF. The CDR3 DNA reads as TGTGCCAGCAGCTTGGCCCAACAGCCCTACGAGCAGTACTTC.

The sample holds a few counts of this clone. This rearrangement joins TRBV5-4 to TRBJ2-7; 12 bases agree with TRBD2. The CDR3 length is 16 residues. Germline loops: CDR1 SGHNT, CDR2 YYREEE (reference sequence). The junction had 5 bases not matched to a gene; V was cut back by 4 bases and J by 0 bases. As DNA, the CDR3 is TGTGCCAGCAGCCTCGGACTAGCGGGGAGCTCCTACGAGCAGTACTTC. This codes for CASSLGLAGSSYEQYF.

The CDR3 loop is CASKSGQAINTEAFF. The DNA for the CDR3 is TGTGCCAGCAAGTCTGGGCAGGCGATAAACACTGAAGCTTTCTTT. The V and J genes are TRBV5-5 and TRBJ1-1; D remains ambiguous. Germline V gives CDR1 SGHKS, CDR2 YYEKEE (reference sequence). This CDR3 has 15 residues. V lost 6 bases and J 2 bases, leaving 17 bases between the germline ends. The full variable domain, in which reference TRBV5-5 and TRBJ1-1 provide the parts outside the CDR3, is DAGVTQSPTHLIKTRGQQVTLRCSPISGHKSVSWYQQVLGQGPQFIFQYYEKEERGRGNFPDRFSARQFPNYSSELNVNALLLGDSALYLCASKSGQAINTEAFFGQGTRLTVV.

The CDR3 region has the DNA TGCGCCAGCAGCGTCACCGGGCAGGACTACGAGCAGTACTTC. Residues: CASSVTGQDYEQYF. This chain joins TRBV5-1 and TRBJ2-7; D uncertain. The CDR3 sequence is 14 residues long. The V gene's germline CDR1 is SGHRS and CDR2 YFSETQ. V lost 4 bases to trimming and J lost 3 bases, with 14 bases between them.

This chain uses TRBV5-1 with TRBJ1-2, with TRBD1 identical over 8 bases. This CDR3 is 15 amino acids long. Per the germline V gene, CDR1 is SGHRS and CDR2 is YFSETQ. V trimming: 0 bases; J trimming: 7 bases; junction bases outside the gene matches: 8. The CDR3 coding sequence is TGCGCCAGCAGCTTGGCCGCAGGACAGGGAGGTGGCTACACCTTC. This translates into CASSLAAGQGGGYTF. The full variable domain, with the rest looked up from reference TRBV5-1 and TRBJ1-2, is KAGVTQTPRYLIKTRGQQVTLSCSPISGHRSVSWYQQTPGQGLQFLFEYFSETQRNKGNFPGRFSGRQFSNSRSEMNVSTLELGDSALYLCASSLAAGQGGGYTFGSGTRLTVV.

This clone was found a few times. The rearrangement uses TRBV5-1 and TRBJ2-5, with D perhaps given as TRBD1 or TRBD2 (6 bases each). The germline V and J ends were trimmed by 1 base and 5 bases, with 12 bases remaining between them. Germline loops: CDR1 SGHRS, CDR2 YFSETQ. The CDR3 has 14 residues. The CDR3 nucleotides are TGCGCCAGCAGCTTGTGGGGGGCGAGGGAGACCCAGTACTTC. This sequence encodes CASSLWGARETQYF.

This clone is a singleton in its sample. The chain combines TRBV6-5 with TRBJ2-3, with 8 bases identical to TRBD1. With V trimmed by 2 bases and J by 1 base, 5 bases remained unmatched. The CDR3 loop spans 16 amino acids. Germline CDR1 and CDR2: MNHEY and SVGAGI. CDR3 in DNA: TGTGCCAGCAGTTACCTAATGGACAGGGGCACAGATACGCAGTATTTT. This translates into CASSYLMDRGTDTQYF.